The 27 T cell receptor beta chains given below trace back to one sample, sequenced in a study of OX40 agonist ivuxolimab in advanced cancers. Only in-frame clones appear in the TCRdb table, and some are missing; sequencing was by immunoSEQ multiplex PCR. Among around 23,000 clones listed, approximately 80% were seen once. Sequencing used CD4+ or CD8+ T cells sorted from blood, obtained in a trial of the OX40 agonist ivuxolimab. These receptors all come from an adult with an advanced solid tumor such as melanoma, head and neck, liver or kidney cancer.

The rearrangement uses TRBV6-1 and TRBJ2-7; no clear D. V dropped 8 bases and J dropped 0 bases, with 11 bases sitting between them. Germline-derived CDR1 and CDR2 are MNHNS and SASEGT. The CDR3 is 13 amino acids. CDR3 sequence: CASPDGSSYEQYF. For the CDR3, the DNA is TGTGCCAGCCCGGACGGAAGCTCCTACGAGCAGTACTTC.

The V call is TRBV7-9, the J call TRBJ2-7; 12 bases line up with TRBD2. This CDR3 has 14 amino acids. V shed 6 bases and J 5 bases; nucleotides not matched to a gene: 5. CDR1 and CDR2 (germline): SEHNR, FQNEAQ (reference sequence). CDR3 nucleotide sequence: TGTGCCAGCAGTCGGACTAGCGGGATACACGAGCAGTACTTC. This gives the protein CASSRTSGIHEQYF.

This clone was observed once. The J gene is TRBJ2-1, the V gene TRBV4-3, with 9 bases aligning to TRBD2. Trimming at V came to 0 bases and at J to 5 bases, leaving 8 bases not matched to a gene. CDR3 length equals 17 residues. The germline CDR1 and CDR2 sequences are LGHNA and YSLEER. CDR3 loop: CASSQDLLAGTNNEQFF. The DNA for the CDR3 is TGCGCCAGCAGCCAAGATCTCCTAGCGGGGACCAACAATGAGCAGTTCTTC.

This chain uses TRBV6-1 with TRBJ1-4; D not certain. This CDR3 comprises 15 residues. V lost 1 base and J 5 bases, leaving 11 bases between the germline ends. The germline gives CDR1 MNHNS, CDR2 SASEGT. The CDR3, as DNA: TGTGCCAGCAGTGAAGGGGGATGGCCGAATGAAAAACTGTTTTTT. Protein product: CASSEGGWPNEKLFF.

The chain is built from TRBV27 and TRBJ2-3; the D gene is possibly TRBD1 (7 bases). V lost 4 bases and J 2 bases, leaving 22 bases between the germline ends. The CDR3 sequence is 18 residues long. Germline CDR1 MNHEY, CDR2 SMNVEV (reference sequence). CDR3 protein: CASSYRGTVWSPTDTQYF. In nucleotides, the CDR3 is TGTGCCAGCAGTTACCGCGGGACAGTTTGGTCCCCCACAGATACGCAGTATTTT.

This rearrangement joins TRBV30 to TRBJ2-1, with a possible D match to TRBD2 (5 bases). CDR1 is GTSNPN and CDR2 is SVGIG in the germline V gene (reference sequence). The CDR3 is made up of 13 amino acids. Trimming removed 4 bases at V and 6 bases at J, with 13 bases between. The CDR3 DNA reads TGTGCCTGGACCTCTGGAGGTCCCAATGAGCAGTTCTTC. Its protein product is CAWTSGGPNEQFF.

This clone was seen only a few times. V gene TRBV18 combines with J gene TRBJ1-2; no definite D call. CDR1 and CDR2 (germline): KGHSH, LQKENI. The CDR3 is 13 residues long. V lost 4 bases and J lost 2, with 8 bases in between. CDR3 protein: CASSLQENYGYTF. The CDR3 DNA follows: TGTGCCAGCTCACTCCAGGAGAACTATGGCTACACCTTC.

This rearrangement joins TRBV5-1 to TRBJ2-7; perhaps TRBD1 as D (6 bases). V lost 4 bases and J 2 bases, leaving 13 bases between the germline ends. Germline CDR1 is SGHRS and CDR2 is YFSETQ. This CDR3 contains 14 residues. The CDR3 region is CASSTPTGAYEQYF. The CDR3 DNA reads as TGCGCCAGCAGCACACCGACAGGAGCCTACGAGCAGTACTTC.

This clone is large (0.1 to 1%) in the sample. The rearrangement links TRBV28 to TRBJ2-7; the D call may be TRBD1 or TRBD2 (6 bases each). The CDR3 contains 13 residues. In germline, CDR1 is MDHEN, CDR2 SYDVKM. Trimming removed 8 bases at V and 6 bases at J, with 17 bases between. CDR3 loop: CASEGGRDFEQYF. The CDR3 nucleotides are TGTGCCAGCGAGGGGGGACGGGATTTCGAGCAGTACTTC.

Worth noting for this clone: At the DNA level, this CDR3 is encoded by other sequences in the same sample as well. The rearrangement uses TRBV7-3 and TRBJ1-1, with unresolved D. CDR3 length equals 14 residues. Germline values: CDR1 SGHTA, CDR2 FQGTGA. V gave up 0 bases and J gave up 1 base, with 6 bases separating them. The CDR3 is CASSLTGGNTEAFF. CDR3 coding DNA: TGTGCCAGCAGCTTAACAGGAGGGAACACTGAAGCTTTCTTT.

This clone has a handful of counts. The V and J genes are TRBV7-6 and TRBJ1-4, with no clear D. The CDR3 has 14 amino acids. Germline lookup yields CDR1 SGHVS and CDR2 FNYEAQ. With 4 bases removed from V and 8 bases from J, the gap between germline ends came to 14 bases. CDR3 region: CASSYREGQEKLFF. Here the CDR3 DNA reads TGTGCCAGCAGCTACCGGGAGGGCCAAGAAAAACTGTTTTTT.

The genes are TRBV4-3 and TRBJ1-2, with a weak D call TRBD1 (6 bases). In germline, CDR1 is LGHNA, CDR2 YSLEER. The CDR3 has 15 amino acids. V lost 2 bases and J lost 5, with 15 bases in between. In DNA form, the CDR3 reads TGCGCCAGCAGCCAATACAGGGCGAACGGATATGGCTACACCTTC. It is translated as CASSQYRANGYGYTF.

A single count supports this clone. The rearrangement links TRBV5-6 to TRBJ2-6, with D unclear. This CDR3 spans 12 amino acids. CDR1 and CDR2 (germline): SGHDT, YYEEEE. The V end was cut by 4 bases, the J end by 2 bases, with 1 base between. The CDR3 loop is CASSTGANVLTF. DNA of the CDR3: TGTGCCAGCAGCACTGGGGCCAACGTCCTGACTTTC.

This chain joins TRBV15 and TRBJ2-5; TRBD2 matches 7 bases. The CDR3 spans 14 residues. V trimming: 0 bases; J trimming: 6 bases; junction bases outside the gene matches: 4. The germline V gene encodes CDR1 LNHNV and CDR2 YYDKDF (reference sequence). CDR3 protein: CATSRDRGGKTQYF. CDR3 in DNA: TGTGCCACCAGCAGAGATCGGGGAGGGAAGACCCAGTACTTC. Using reference TRBV15 and TRBJ2-5 for the parts outside the CDR3, the full variable domain is DAMVIQNPRYQVTQFGKPVTLSCSQTLNHNVMYWYQQKSSQAPKLLFHYYDKDFNNEADTPDNFQSRRPNTSFCFLDIRSPGLGDTAMYLCATSRDRGGKTQYFGPGTRLLVL.

This clone has only a few counts. Here the CDR3 DNA reads TGTGCCAGCAGTCCACCGAACACCGGGGAGCTGTTTTTT. Residues: CASSPPNTGELFF. The chain uses TRBV28 and TRBJ2-2; no reliable D call. The V gene lost 5 bases and the J gene lost 0 bases, with 4 bases spanning the gap. The V gene's germline CDR1 is MDHEN and CDR2 SYDVKM. The CDR3 loop spans 13 amino acids.

In regard to this clone: Sequence at one end of the junction differs from germline and may be a read error. J is TRBJ2-5 and V is TRBV30; D remains ambiguous. CDR1 is GTSNPN, CDR2 SVGIG, per germline (reference sequence). The CDR3 loop spans 15 amino acids. CDR3 in DNA: TGTGCCCGGAGTCGGCGTCAGGCTCCCGGCGAGACCCAGCACTTC. Translated, it gives CARSRRQAPGETQHF.

V is TRBV27 and J is TRBJ2-5, with 8 bases aligning to TRBD1. Near its end, the DNA agrees better with TRBJ2-7, so the J call may be wrong. The CDR3 has 17 residues. The germline V gene has CDR1 MNHEY and CDR2 SMNVEV (reference sequence). This CDR3 is CASSLALGDRTSYEQYF. The CDR3 region has the DNA TGTGCCAGCAGTTTAGCCTTAGGGGACAGGACATCCTACGAGCAGTACTTC.

This clone was counted only a few times. This sequence joins TRBV28 and TRBJ1-2, with D perhaps TRBD1 (5 bases). Germline V gene lookup returns CDR1 MDHEN and CDR2 SYDVKM. The V end was cut by 6 bases, the J end by 3 bases, with 11 bases between. This CDR3 is built from 13 residues. The CDR3 DNA is TGTGCCAGCAGGATTCAGGGAGACTATGGCTACACCTTC. Residues: CASRIQGDYGYTF.

This chain joins TRBV10-3 and TRBJ1-6; D perhaps matches TRBD1 (6 bases). Germline V gene sequence: CDR1 ENHRY, CDR2 SYGVKD. This CDR3 has 13 residues. Trimming removed 6 bases from V and 9 bases from J, with 12 bases in between. The CDR3 loop is CAIRDSQSSPLHF. For the CDR3, the DNA is TGTGCCATCAGGGACAGTCAGAGTTCACCCCTCCACTTT.

The chain combines TRBV6-5 with TRBJ2-7; tentative D call: TRBD1 (5 bases). Germline CDR1 is MNHEY and CDR2 is SVGAGI. V was shortened by 2 bases and J by 3 bases, with 11 bases between the two germline ends. The CDR3 runs 14 residues. This CDR3 reads CASSYGVGVYEQYF. The CDR3 DNA sequence: TGTGCCAGCAGTTACGGGGTAGGGGTCTACGAGCAGTACTTC.

The gene calls are TRBV28 and TRBJ2-1; 11 bases align to TRBD2. CDR1 MDHEN and CDR2 SYDVKM come from the germline V gene. This CDR3 is built from 17 residues. Trimming at V came to 7 bases and at J to 5 bases, leaving 13 bases not matched to a gene. The CDR3 protein is CASTILAGGRINNEQFF. CDR3 DNA: TGTGCCAGCACCATTCTAGCGGGAGGTCGTATAAACAATGAGCAGTTCTTC.

J is TRBJ2-3 and V is TRBV7-3; D ambiguous. Germline V gives CDR1 SGHTA, CDR2 FQGTGA. Deletions cut 2 bases from V and 4 bases from J, with 13 bases between. The CDR3 is 15 amino acids. The CDR3 DNA reads TGTGCCAGCAGCTTAGCTAGGGATATCGCAGATACGCAGTATTTT. Residues: CASSLARDIADTQYF.

The chain recombines TRBV13 with TRBJ2-2; perhaps TRBD2 as D (5 bases). Germline CDR1 PRHDT, CDR2 FYEKMQ (reference sequence). This CDR3 has 15 amino acids. V was clipped by 0 bases and J by 5 bases, with 10 bases between them. The CDR3 nucleotides are TGTGCCAGCAGCTTAGGACGGGGAATAACCGGGGAGCTGTTTTTT. Its translation: CASSLGRGITGELFF.

This clone appeared a single time. The genes are TRBV9 and TRBJ2-3; 10 nucleotides line up with TRBD1. Germline V lookup: CDR1 SGDLS, CDR2 YYNGEE. V was pared by 0 bases and J by 4 bases, with 2 bases of the junction left unmatched. The CDR3 loop spans 15 amino acids. The CDR3 sequence: CASSVVGTGADTQYF. In DNA, the CDR3 is TGTGCCAGCAGCGTAGTGGGGACAGGGGCAGATACGCAGTATTTT.

CDR3 amino acids: CASSAPKKASYNEQFF. The CDR3 coding sequence is TGTGCCAGCAGTGCGCCAAAGAAAGCCTCCTACAATGAGCAGTTCTTC. The chain links TRBV28 to TRBJ2-1, with D uncertain. The germline V gene encodes CDR1 MDHEN and CDR2 SYDVKM. This CDR3 is 16 amino acids long. Trimming pared 5 bases from V and 0 bases from J, leaving 14 bases between.

J is TRBJ2-1 and V is TRBV7-6, with a weak D call TRBD1 (5 bases). Trimming pared 0 bases from V and 12 bases from J, leaving 18 bases between. Germline V gene sequence: CDR1 SGHVS, CDR2 FNYEAQ. This CDR3 is built from 15 residues. As DNA, the CDR3 is TGTGCCAGCAGCTTAGCGCTCGACAGTCTCGTGGGGCAGTTCTTC. It translates to CASSLALDSLVGQFF.

V is TRBV7-7 and J is TRBJ2-2; D is unclear. With 2 bases removed from V and 1 base from J, the gap between germline ends came to 14 bases. The CDR3 sequence is 17 residues long. The germline V gene encodes CDR1 SSHAT and CDR2 FNYEAQ (reference sequence). The CDR3 loop reads CASSLNYGGKNTGELFF. As DNA, the CDR3 is TGTGCCAGCAGCTTAAATTATGGCGGAAAGAACACCGGGGAGCTGTTTTTT.